Listed below are T cell receptor beta chains from one sample, sequenced in a study of regulatory T cells in long-lasting Graves disease. A single record per CDR3 protein comes from TCRdb applying MiXCR to the multiplex PCR reads. The sample yields about 440,000 distinct CDR3 sequences, over 15% seen once. These records were also assigned to another study, of T cells in Graves' hyperthyroidism and ophthalmopathy.

The input for sequencing was peripheral blood mononuclear cells (PBMCs), taken at new diagnosis, from a patient treated with antithyroid drugs. The receptor set was obtained from a woman aged 25 to 39 with Graves disease. Each CDR3 is given without its conserved first and last residue. A D gene is named only where the DNA matches it firmly. A clone size is listed for some rows: how often the clone was seen (once, few, many), or a class if it is expanded.

j_call clone_size d_call v_call cdr3_aa
TRBJ2-3 - - TRBV6-1 ASRIRASDTQY
TRBJ2-3 many TRBD2 TRBV12-3/TRBV12-4 ASSPLAGTSTDTQY
TRBJ2-7 many TRBD2 TRBV6-1 ASRRAGGPYEQY
TRBJ1-2 many - TRBV2 ASSEEGSGYGYT
TRBJ2-7 many - TRBV30 AWNQGPYEQY
TRBJ2-5 many TRBD2 TRBV20-1 SARRYSGMETQY
TRBJ2-7 many - TRBV6-1 ASKFQVPYEQY
TRBJ2-1 - - TRBV5-1 TSSFSQGSAYNEQF
TRBJ1-1 - - TRBV6-1 ASSKGRSEAF
TRBJ2-7 - - TRBV10-3 AISEREVSYEQY
TRBJ2-3 - TRBD2 TRBV29-1 SVGLAGADTQY
TRBJ1-1 many - TRBV5-1 ASSLIAGAMNTEAF
TRBJ2-5 many - TRBV27 ASSYGSKKTQY
TRBJ1-2 - - TRBV20-1 SARRADKIYGYT
TRBJ2-7 many - TRBV18 ASSGGWPASEQY
TRBJ1-1 - - TRBV19 ASSDESEFYTEAF